A single sample is the source of the 27 T cell receptor beta chains below, sequenced in a study of blood T cell repertoires in COVID-19. Data came from immunoSEQ multiplex PCR; TCRdb stores just in-frame clones and leaves some out. The table has nearly 350,000 clones, around 83% seen once. Input material: peripheral blood. These receptors all come from a man aged 30 to 39 with active or convalescent COVID-19.

This chain links TRBV7-9 with TRBJ1-5, with 9 nucleotides matching TRBD1. The CDR3 spans 15 residues. Germline V lookup: CDR1 SEHNR, CDR2 FQNEAQ (reference sequence). With 5 bases clipped from V and 4 bases from J, the junction kept 6 bases outside the gene matches. The CDR3, as DNA: TGTGCCAGCAGCCCGGGACAGGGTTGGAATCAGCCCCAGCATTTT. This translates into CASSPGQGWNQPQHF.

As regards this clone: Other DNA sequences in this sample translate to the same CDR3. The rearrangement joins TRBV24-1 to TRBJ2-3; 7 bases agree with TRBD2. With 7 bases clipped from V and 1 base from J, the junction kept 1 base outside the gene matches. The CDR3 runs to 13 residues. CDR1 and CDR2 (germline): KGHDR, SFDVKD. The DNA of the CDR3 is TGTGCCACCAGCAGCGGGGGCACAGATACGCAGTATTTT. This gives the protein CATSSGGTDTQYF.

This chain connects TRBV30 to TRBJ2-1; 10 nucleotides match TRBD2. This CDR3 is 12 amino acids long. The V gene end was trimmed by 4 bases and the J gene end by 7 bases; junction bases not matched to a gene: 1. Germline CDR1 and CDR2: GTSNPN and SVGIG (reference sequence). CDR3 amino acids: CAWNSGRNEQFF. In DNA, the CDR3 is TGTGCCTGGAATAGCGGGAGGAATGAGCAGTTCTTC. Supplemented by reference TRBV30 and TRBJ2-1, the full variable domain reads SQTIHQWPATLVQPVGSPLSLECTVEGTSNPNLYWYRQAAGRGLQLLFYSVGIGQISSEVPQNLSASRPQDRQFILSSKKLLLSDSGFYLCAWNSGRNEQFFGPGTRLTVL.

The CDR3 DNA is TGCGCCAGCAGCCTGGGGTTTTTAGGCAGGGCCTACGAGCAGTACTTC. Its protein product is CASSLGFLGRAYEQYF. This chain connects TRBV4-1 to TRBJ2-7; TRBD1 might be the D (5 bases). The V and J ends lost 4 bases and 2 bases respectively, with 18 bases between them. The germline gives CDR1 MGHRA, CDR2 YSYEKL. The CDR3 is 16 amino acids.

This clone was seen just once. CDR3 in DNA: TGTGCCACCAGTGATTCCCCGGGATCTAACTATGGCTACACCTTC. The encoded protein is CATSDSPGSNYGYTF. The V gene is TRBV24-1, the J gene TRBJ1-2; D gene ambiguous. Germline CDR1 KGHDR, CDR2 SFDVKD. This CDR3 region has 15 residues. V was cut by 2 bases and J by 0 bases, with 9 bases left in between.

A remark on this clone: Other DNA sequences in the same sample also yield this CDR3. The rearrangement uses TRBV5-1 and TRBJ2-2; D perhaps matches TRBD2 (7 bases). Germline V gene data show CDR1 as SGHRS and CDR2 as YFSETQ. CDR3 size: 16 residues. Deletions cut 2 bases from V and 0 bases from J, with 11 bases between. CDR3 protein: CASSFSGGPNTGELFF. The CDR3 bases are TGCGCCAGCAGCTTCTCGGGGGGCCCGAACACCGGGGAGCTGTTTTTT.

The chain joins TRBV18 to TRBJ2-1; unclear D gene. Trimming shortened V by 6 bases and J by 4 bases, and 13 bases separated the two germline ends. The CDR3 loop spans 14 amino acids. Germline CDR1 reads KGHSH; CDR2 reads LQKENI. CDR3 residues: CASSRLENYNEQFF. CDR3 nucleotides: TGTGCCAGCTCCCGGCTGGAGAATTACAATGAGCAGTTCTTC.

There are a few counts of this clone. This sequence joins TRBV4-3 and TRBJ2-1, with a possible D match to TRBD1 (7 bases). The CDR3 totals 15 residues. Germline lookup yields CDR1 LGHNA and CDR2 YSLEER. V was trimmed by 0 bases and J by 6 bases, leaving 12 bases between them. CDR3 in DNA: TGCGCCAGCAGCCAAGAAGCAGGGGGAGGCAATGAGCAGTTCTTC. This gives the protein CASSQEAGGGNEQFF.

The rearrangement uses TRBV5-1 and TRBJ1-2; tentatively, D is TRBD1 (6 bases). There are 14 residues in the CDR3. V was pared by 4 bases and J by 4 bases, with 14 bases between. Germline V gene data show CDR1 as SGHRS and CDR2 as YFSETQ. The CDR3 DNA follows: TGCGCCAGCAGCACGAAACAGGGAGCCTATGGCTACACCTTC. Translated, it gives CASSTKQGAYGYTF.

V gene TRBV4-1 combines with J gene TRBJ1-3; D gene uncertain. V lost 5 bases and J lost 4, with 9 bases in between. Germline V gene sequence: CDR1 MGHRA, CDR2 YSYEKL. The CDR3 loop spans 13 amino acids. The DNA for the CDR3 is TGCGCCAGCAGCAGTGAGTTGGGAAACACCATATATTTT. It translates to CASSSELGNTIYF.

This clone was seen only a few times. The chain is built from TRBV6-6 and TRBJ2-2, with D hard to call. There are 12 residues in the CDR3. Germline lookup yields CDR1 MNHNY and CDR2 SVGAGI (reference sequence). Trimming removed 8 bases from V and 5 bases from J, with 9 bases in between. The CDR3 DNA is TGTGCCAGCTCCCTAACTACCGGGGAGCTGTTTTTT. Encoded protein: CASSLTTGELFF.

The V call is TRBV2, the J call TRBJ2-1; D is unclear. The CDR3 runs to 12 residues. The germline V and J ends were trimmed by 6 bases and 4 bases, with 7 bases remaining between them. CDR1 and CDR2 (germline): SNHLY, FYNNEI. The CDR3 reads CASRTDYNEQFF. The CDR3 DNA is TGTGCCAGCAGAACAGATTACAATGAGCAGTTCTTC.

This chain uses TRBV12-3 or TRBV12-4 with TRBJ2-2, with D unclear. V lost 5 bases and J lost 6, with 7 bases in between. The CDR3 spans 12 residues. In DNA, the CDR3 is TGTGCCAGCAGTCCCTTTGCCGGGGAGCTGTTTTTT. This encodes CASSPFAGELFF.

On this clone: The same CDR3 can be traced to other DNA sequences in this sample. The chain is built from TRBV13 and TRBJ2-1; D is possibly TRBD2 (5 bases). Germline V gene sequence: CDR1 PRHDT, CDR2 FYEKMQ (reference sequence). The CDR3 spans 15 residues. Trimming removed 5 bases from V and 0 bases from J, with 11 bases in between. The CDR3: CASSPSSNSYNEQFF. The CDR3 DNA sequence: TGTGCCAGCAGCCCTAGCAGCAACTCCTACAATGAGCAGTTCTTC.

The table lists this clone with a count of one. The chain links TRBV10-3 to TRBJ1-4; 7 bases line up with TRBD1. From germline, CDR1 is ENHRY and CDR2 SYGVKD. This CDR3 spans 15 amino acids. J was trimmed by 5 bases and V by 0 bases; bases with no gene match: 3. As DNA, the CDR3 is TGTGCCATCAGTGAGTCAGGGACAGAAAATGAAAAACTGTTTTTT. Translation gives CAISESGTENEKLFF.

The chain carries TRBV27 and TRBJ2-1; 10 bases line up with TRBD2. With 6 bases clipped from V and 4 bases from J, the junction kept 3 bases outside the gene matches. This CDR3 has 14 amino acids. The germline V gene has CDR1 MNHEY and CDR2 SMNVEV (reference sequence). CDR3 nucleotides: TGTGCCAGCAGCTGGACTAGCGGTTACAATGAGCAGTTCTTC. Protein product: CASSWTSGYNEQFF.

Notes on this clone: One end of the junction fails to match germline, which may point to a read error. The chain couples TRBV5-8 to TRBJ1-1, with 7 nucleotides matching TRBD1. Germline loops: CDR1 SGHTS, CDR2 YDEGEE. The CDR3 is 14 amino acids. This CDR3 is CASSAWTGPTETFF. For the CDR3, the DNA is TGTGCCAGCAGCGCATGGACAGGACCAACTGAAACTTTCTTT.

The V and J genes are TRBV7-2 and TRBJ1-5; 7 nucleotides agree with TRBD1. Germline assignment: CDR1 SGHTA and CDR2 FQGNSA. The CDR3 loop spans 17 amino acids. The ends lost 1 base at V and 0 bases at J; junction bases unmatched: 6. CDR3: CASSLVGTVNSNQPQHF. The CDR3 DNA reads TGTGCCAGCAGCTTAGTTGGGACAGTCAATAGCAATCAGCCCCAGCATTTT.

The J gene is TRBJ1-3, the V gene TRBV9; D unresolved. V was clipped by 5 bases and J by 6 bases, with 12 bases between them. CDR3 length: 13 amino acids. Germline values: CDR1 SGDLS, CDR2 YYNGEE. The CDR3 region is CASSAGYENTIYF. DNA of the CDR3: TGTGCCAGCAGTGCCGGTTACGAAAACACCATATATTTT.

V usage is TRBV6-5 and J usage is TRBJ1-2; TRBD1 is a possible D gene (6 bases). V was trimmed by 5 bases and J by 6 bases, leaving 16 bases between them. Germline V CDR1 and CDR2: MNHEY, SVGAGI. The CDR3 length is 14 residues. CDR3 loop: CASSSMADRNGYTF. The CDR3 nucleotides read TGTGCCAGCAGTAGTATGGCAGACAGGAATGGCTACACCTTC.

The chain couples TRBV12-3 or TRBV12-4 to TRBJ1-1, with a weak D call TRBD1 (5 bases). Trimming shortened V by 7 bases and J by 3 bases, and 12 bases separated the two germline ends. The CDR3 covers 13 residues. The CDR3 DNA reads as TGTGCCAGCATAGGGGCCTCGTACACTGAAGCTTTCTTT. The encoded protein is CASIGASYTEAFF.

V and J are TRBV7-3 and TRBJ2-2; D perhaps matches TRBD2 (6 bases). In germline, CDR1 is SGHTA, CDR2 FQGTGA. Trimming stripped 5 bases from V and 1 base from J, with 11 bases between. CDR3 length equals 15 residues. CDR3 loop: CASSRGRQNTGELFF. The DNA of the CDR3 is TGTGCCAGCAGCAGAGGGAGGCAGAACACCGGGGAGCTGTTTTTT.

The chain is built from TRBV24-1 and TRBJ2-1; TRBD2 matches 7 bases. Germline V CDR1 and CDR2: KGHDR, SFDVKD. J was trimmed by 16 bases and V by 2 bases; bases with no gene match: 7. The CDR3 contains 12 residues. The DNA of the CDR3 is TGTGCCACCAGTGATTGGGGGGGTGGTCTATTCTTC. As protein: CATSDWGGGLFF.

This clone was observed once. J is TRBJ2-1 and V is TRBV27; D not resolved. CDR1 and CDR2 from the germline V gene are MNHEY and SMNVEV (reference sequence). This CDR3 region has 13 residues. V lost 2 bases and J 4 bases, leaving 6 bases between the germline ends. CDR3 region: CASSLTHYNEQFF. The DNA for the CDR3 is TGTGCCAGCAGTTTAACACATTACAATGAGCAGTTCTTC.

The genes are TRBV3-1 (or the pseudogene TRBV3-2) and TRBJ1-4; no firm D call. The germline V and J ends were trimmed by 1 base and 7 bases, with 13 bases remaining between them. Germline-derived CDR1 and CDR2 are LGHDT and YNNKEL (reference sequence). CDR3 length: 15 amino acids. The DNA of the CDR3 is TGTGCCAGCAGCCAAGTAGGTTTTGGCGGTGAAAAACTGTTTTTT. It encodes CASSQVGFGGEKLFF.

J is TRBJ2-7 and V is TRBV7-2, with a possible D match to TRBD2 (5 bases). CDR3 length: 14 residues. In germline, CDR1 is SGHTA, CDR2 FQGNSA. The ends were cut back, 5 bases at V and 3 bases at J, with 14 bases in the middle. The CDR3, as DNA: TGTGCCAGCAGCCCTTGGTCCCGGGGCTACGAGCAGTACTTC. This codes for CASSPWSRGYEQYF.

J is TRBJ1-2 and V is TRBV4-1; TRBD1 might be the D (5 bases). V was pared by 1 base and J by 4 bases, with 13 bases between. Germline V gene data show CDR1 as MGHRA and CDR2 as YSYEKL. The CDR3 spans 15 residues. CDR3 loop: CASSQVPDNPYGYTF. CDR3 in DNA: TGCGCCAGCAGCCAAGTGCCGGACAATCCCTATGGCTACACCTTC.